Each of the 21 T cell receptor beta chains below was sequenced from the same sample in a study of cytomegalovirus exposure and HLA in healthy donors (dated by TCRdb to 2016 to 2017). Library creation used the immunoSEQ multiplex PCR assay. For the multiplex PCR, a mixture combining 60 forward primers for TCR Vbeta segments and 13 reverse primers for TCR Jbeta segments was used. Sourced from immuneACCESS, this table was stored by TCRdb with only in-frame sequences that have V and J called. A share of the clones is absent; for the studies checked, an unresolved V gene accounts for under half, and the remainder has no known explanation. The sample table lists approximately 190,000 clones, around 70% of them with a count of one. The top ten clones comprise around 2.6% of the sample. What was sequenced was PBMCs. These receptors came from a man in his forties or fifties in good health and CMV-seropositive.

The chain recombines TRBV9 with TRBJ2-7; D possibly corresponds to TRBD1 (6 bases). Trimming cost V 3 bases and J 2 bases, with 9 bases left between them. CDR3 size: 13 residues. From germline, CDR1 is SGDLS and CDR2 YYNGEE. The DNA for the CDR3 is TGTGCCAGCAGCGCTGGGACACCCTACGAGCAGTACTTC. Translating gives CASSAGTPYEQYF.

The V gene is TRBV11-2, the J gene TRBJ2-7, with a weak D call TRBD1 (5 bases). V lost 0 bases and J 1 base, leaving 10 bases between the germline ends. The CDR3 runs to 15 residues. Germline V gene data show CDR1 as SGHAT and CDR2 as FQNNGV. The CDR3 region is CASSLDATDSYEQYF. As DNA, the CDR3 is TGTGCCAGCAGCTTAGACGCGACAGATTCCTACGAGCAGTACTTC. The full variable domain, with the rest looked up from reference TRBV11-2 and TRBJ2-7, is EAGVAQSPRYKIIEKRQSVAFWCNPISGHATLYWYQQILGQGPKLLIQFQNNGVVDDSQLPKDRFSAERLKGVDSTLKIQPAKLEDSAVYLCASSLDATDSYEQYFGPGTRLTVT.

CDR3 sequence (DNA): TGTGCCAGTACGCCCGGACAGGGAGGCTATGGCTACACCTTC. Translation gives CASTPGQGGYGYTF. V usage is TRBV6-6 and J usage is TRBJ1-2, with 8 bases lining up with TRBD1. Germline CDR1 is MNHNY and CDR2 is SVGAGI (reference sequence). Trimming at V came to 9 bases and at J to 4 bases, leaving 10 bases not matched to a gene. CDR3 length equals 14 residues.

This clone appeared many times. This chain joins TRBV2 and TRBJ1-4; tentatively, D is TRBD1 (6 bases). Trimming stripped 5 bases from V and 3 bases from J, with 13 bases between. Germline V gene lookup returns CDR1 SNHLY and CDR2 FYNNEI. The CDR3 spans 15 residues. The CDR3 region has the DNA TGTGCCAGCAGTCCTGCAGGGGCCCCTAATGAAAAACTGTTTTTT. Translating gives CASSPAGAPNEKLFF.

This rearrangement joins TRBV12-5 to TRBJ2-1; D may be TRBD1 (6 bases). Trimming stripped 3 bases from V and 9 bases from J, with 12 bases between. The CDR3 is 13 amino acids. Looked up from germline, CDR1 is LGHNT and CDR2 is FRNRAP. The CDR3 reads CASGFSTGSEQFF. The CDR3, as DNA: TGTGCTAGTGGTTTTTCCACAGGGAGTGAGCAGTTCTTC.

This chain uses TRBV4-1 with TRBJ1-2; weak D call: TRBD1 (5 bases). The CDR3 covers 15 residues. V was shortened by 0 bases and J by 6 bases, with 14 bases between the two germline ends. Looked up from germline, CDR1 is MGHRA and CDR2 is YSYEKL. The CDR3 here is CASSQEGRAAHGYTF. For the CDR3, the DNA is TGCGCCAGCAGCCAAGAGGGCAGGGCGGCCCATGGCTACACCTTC.

The V and J genes are TRBV6-5 and TRBJ1-2; TRBD1 might be the D (6 bases). Trimming cost V 2 bases and J 0 bases, with 7 bases left between them. The V gene's germline CDR1 is MNHEY and CDR2 SVGAGI. This CDR3 has 14 amino acids. The CDR3 nucleotides are TGTGCCAGCAGTTACGGGACACCTAACTATGGCTACACCTTC. Protein: CASSYGTPNYGYTF.

The chain uses TRBV6-5 and TRBJ2-5; 11 bases fit TRBD1. This CDR3 has 14 residues. CDR1 is MNHEY and CDR2 is SVGAGI in the germline V gene. The trim removed 4 bases at V and 11 bases at J, leaving 9 bases unmatched. In DNA form, the CDR3 reads TGTGCCAGCAGTTTGGACAGGGGGCTGAGAGAGCAGTACTTC. Protein product: CASSLDRGLREQYF.

The V and J genes are TRBV18 and TRBJ2-3; D is possibly TRBD2 (5 bases). Germline loops: CDR1 KGHSH, CDR2 LQKENI. There are 13 residues in the CDR3. V was trimmed by 2 bases and J by 6 bases, leaving 9 bases between them. The CDR3 protein is CASSPARVDTQYF. CDR3 DNA: TGTGCCAGCTCACCAGCGAGGGTCGATACGCAGTATTTT.

The chain carries TRBV11-3 and TRBJ2-1; 8 bases are shared with TRBD2. The CDR3 has 16 amino acids. Trimming took 4 bases from V and 6 from J; bases not matched to a gene: 11. Per germline, CDR1 SGHNT and CDR2 YENEEA. CDR3 in DNA: TGTGCCAGCAGCTCAATGACTAGCGCCCGACTCAATGAGCAGTTCTTC. Its protein product is CASSSMTSARLNEQFF.

This chain uses TRBV6-1 with TRBJ1-6; TRBD1 might be the D (5 bases). V lost 8 bases, J lost 2 bases, and 13 bases lay in between. The CDR3 totals 15 residues. CDR1 is MNHNS and CDR2 is SASEGT in the germline V gene. The CDR3 spells CASSQRGTYNSPLHF. The CDR3 region has the DNA TGTGCCAGCTCCCAACGGGGGACCTATAATTCACCCCTCCACTTT.

The rearrangement joins TRBV27 to TRBJ2-1; the match to TRBD2 covers 10 bases. Germline CDR1 MNHEY, CDR2 SMNVEV (reference sequence). The CDR3 totals 15 residues. Trimming removed 5 bases from V and 3 bases from J; junction bases left unmatched: 4. The CDR3 nucleotides are TGTGCCAGCAGTACCTCTAGCGGGGGCTACAATGAGCAGTTCTTC. It codes for CASSTSSGGYNEQFF.

This chain links TRBV11-3 with TRBJ2-1, with 12 bases that match TRBD2. Germline CDR1 SGHNT, CDR2 YENEEA. V shed 4 bases and J 1 base; nucleotides not matched to a gene: 2. The CDR3 consists of 16 residues. CDR3 sequence: CASSSGTSGSYNEQFF. Written as DNA, the CDR3 is TGTGCCAGCAGCTCGGGGACTAGCGGGTCCTACAATGAGCAGTTCTTC.

The V call is TRBV6-1, the J call TRBJ1-2, with D possibly being TRBD1 (6 bases). The germline gives CDR1 MNHNS, CDR2 SASEGT. Trimming stripped 8 bases from V and 3 bases from J, with 19 bases between. The CDR3 covers 15 residues. The CDR3: CASGRGWEGDYGYTF. The CDR3 DNA reads as TGTGCCAGCGGGCGGGGGTGGGAGGGGGACTATGGCTACACCTTC.

This clone showed up just a few times. The chain has TRBV28 and TRBJ2-3, with a tentative D call TRBD2 (7 bases). The germline V gene encodes CDR1 MDHEN and CDR2 SYDVKM. The CDR3 sequence is 15 residues long. V dropped 7 bases and J dropped 4 bases, with 18 bases sitting between them. The CDR3, as DNA: TGTGCCAGCACCCTAGGGGGGGCGTATGCAGATACGCAGTATTTT. It is translated as CASTLGGAYADTQYF.

The chain uses TRBV7-9 and TRBJ1-1; D is undetermined. V was trimmed by 2 bases and J by 1 base, leaving 14 bases between them. This CDR3 has 16 residues. Germline V CDR1 and CDR2: SEHNR, FQNEAQ (reference sequence). CDR3 nucleotide sequence: TGTGCCAGCAGCTTATTCGACTCGGAAGAGAACACTGAAGCTTTCTTT. This codes for CASSLFDSEENTEAFF.

The chain carries TRBV7-2 and TRBJ1-4; 9 bases fit TRBD1. This CDR3 region has 15 residues. Per the germline V gene, CDR1 is SGHTA and CDR2 is FQGNSA. V trimming: 2 bases; J trimming: 7 bases; junction bases outside the gene matches: 5. CDR3: CASSLNRGLSEKLFF. The CDR3 DNA is TGTGCCAGCAGCTTAAACAGGGGGCTAAGTGAAAAACTGTTTTTT. Drawing the rest from reference TRBV7-2 and TRBJ1-4, the complete variable domain is GAGVSQSPSNKVTEKGKDVELRCDPISGHTALYWYRQSLGQGLEFLIYFQGNSAPDKSGLPSDRFSAERTGGSVSTLTIQRTQQEDSAVYLCASSLNRGLSEKLFFGSGTQLSVL.

This chain joins TRBV6-1 and TRBJ2-3; no definite D call. V lost 6 bases and J lost 0, with 10 bases in between. Germline V lookup: CDR1 MNHNS, CDR2 SASEGT. The length of the CDR3 is 14 residues. The CDR3 DNA follows: TGTGCCAGCAGCCCTATAACTAGCACAGATACGCAGTATTTT. Residues: CASSPITSTDTQYF.

This clone turned up a few times. V usage is TRBV6-5 and J usage is TRBJ1-3; D is ambiguous. Trimming left V 7 bases short and J 0 bases short, with 13 bases between. Germline V gene lookup returns CDR1 MNHEY and CDR2 SVGAGI. The CDR3 runs to 15 residues. The CDR3 here is CASTLGLNSGNTIYF. The CDR3 DNA follows: TGTGCCAGCACCCTAGGACTTAACTCTGGAAACACCATATATTTT.

The chain joins TRBV5-1 to TRBJ1-5, with D tentatively TRBD1 (5 bases). Germline V gives CDR1 SGHRS, CDR2 YFSETQ. The ends were cut back, 0 bases at V and 7 bases at J, with 11 bases in the middle. This CDR3 region has 14 residues. The CDR3 protein is CASSLGREGQPQHF. DNA of the CDR3: TGCGCCAGCAGCTTGGGCAGGGAAGGGCAGCCCCAGCATTTT. Together with reference TRBV5-1 and TRBJ1-5, the CDR3 gives the full variable domain: KAGVTQTPRYLIKTRGQQVTLSCSPISGHRSVSWYQQTPGQGLQFLFEYFSETQRNKGNFPGRFSGRQFSNSRSEMNVSTLELGDSALYLCASSLGREGQPQHFGDGTRLSIL.

V and J are TRBV10-3 and TRBJ1-3, with TRBD1 matching 9 bases. V dropped 6 bases and J dropped 0; count of bases not matched to a gene: 6. The CDR3 sequence is 16 residues long. Germline V lookup: CDR1 ENHRY, CDR2 SYGVKD. The CDR3 loop reads CAIRTGTGLSGNTIYF. Written as DNA, the CDR3 is TGTGCCATCAGAACCGGGACAGGGCTCTCTGGAAACACCATATATTTT.